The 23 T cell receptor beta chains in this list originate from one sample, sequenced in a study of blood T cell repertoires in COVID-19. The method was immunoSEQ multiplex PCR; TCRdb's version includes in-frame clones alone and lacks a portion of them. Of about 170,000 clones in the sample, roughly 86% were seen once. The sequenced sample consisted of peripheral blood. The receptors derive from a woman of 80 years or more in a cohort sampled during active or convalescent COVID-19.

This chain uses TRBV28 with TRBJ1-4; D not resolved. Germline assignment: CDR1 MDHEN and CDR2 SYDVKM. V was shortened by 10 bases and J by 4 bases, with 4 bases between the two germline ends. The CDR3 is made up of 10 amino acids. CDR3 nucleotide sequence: TGTGCCACTAATAATGAAAAACTGTTTTTT. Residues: CATNNEKLFF.

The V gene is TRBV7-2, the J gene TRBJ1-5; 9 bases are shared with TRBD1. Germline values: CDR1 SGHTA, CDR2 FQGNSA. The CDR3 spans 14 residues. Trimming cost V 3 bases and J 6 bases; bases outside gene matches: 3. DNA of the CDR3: TGTGCCAGCAGCTTCCGACAGGGGGGTCAGCCCCAGCATTTT. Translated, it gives CASSFRQGGQPQHF.

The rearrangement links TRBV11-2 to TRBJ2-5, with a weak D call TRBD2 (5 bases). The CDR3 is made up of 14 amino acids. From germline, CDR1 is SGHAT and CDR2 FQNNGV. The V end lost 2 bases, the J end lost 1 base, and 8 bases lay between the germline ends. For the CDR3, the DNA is TGTGCCAGCAGCTTACGGGGATCCCAAGAGACCCAGTACTTC. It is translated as CASSLRGSQETQYF.

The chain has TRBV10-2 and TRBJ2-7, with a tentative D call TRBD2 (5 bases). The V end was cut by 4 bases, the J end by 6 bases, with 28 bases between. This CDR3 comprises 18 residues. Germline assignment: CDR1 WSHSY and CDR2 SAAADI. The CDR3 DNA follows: TGCGCCAGCAGTGGCGGGTGGGGTATCCCTGAGGATGAGAGCGAGCAGTACGTC. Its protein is CASSGGWGIPEDESEQYV.

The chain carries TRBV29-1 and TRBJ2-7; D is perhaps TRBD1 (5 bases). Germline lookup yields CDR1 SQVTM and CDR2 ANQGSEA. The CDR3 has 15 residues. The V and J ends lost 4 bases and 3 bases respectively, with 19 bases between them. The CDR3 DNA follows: TGCAGCGTTGTGGGGCCCGGCAGGACGATCTACGAGCAGTACGTC. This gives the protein CSVVGPGRTIYEQYV.

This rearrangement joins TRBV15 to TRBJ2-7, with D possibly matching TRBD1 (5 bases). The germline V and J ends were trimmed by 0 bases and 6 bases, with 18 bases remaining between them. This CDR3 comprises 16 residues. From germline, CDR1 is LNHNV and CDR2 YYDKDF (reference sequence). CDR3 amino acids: CATSRDEGVLSGEQYF. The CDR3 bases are TGTGCCACCAGCAGAGATGAAGGGGTCTTATCGGGCGAGCAGTACTTC.

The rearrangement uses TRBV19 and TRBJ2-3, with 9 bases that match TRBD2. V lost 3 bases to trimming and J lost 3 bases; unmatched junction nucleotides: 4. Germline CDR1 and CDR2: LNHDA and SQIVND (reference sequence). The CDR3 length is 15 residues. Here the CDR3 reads CASSMAGGRTDTQYF. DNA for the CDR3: TGTGCCAGTAGTATGGCGGGGGGGCGGACAGATACGCAGTATTTT.

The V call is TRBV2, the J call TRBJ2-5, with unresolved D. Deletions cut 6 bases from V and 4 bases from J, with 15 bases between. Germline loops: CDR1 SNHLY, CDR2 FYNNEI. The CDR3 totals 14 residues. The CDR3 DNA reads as TGTGCCAGCAGCTTCTCTAGGAAACCAGAGACCCAGTACTTC. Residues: CASSFSRKPETQYF.

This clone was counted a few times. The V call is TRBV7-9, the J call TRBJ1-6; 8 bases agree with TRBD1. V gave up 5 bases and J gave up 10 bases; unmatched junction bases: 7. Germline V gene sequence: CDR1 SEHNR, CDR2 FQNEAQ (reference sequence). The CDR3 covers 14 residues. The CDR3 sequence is CASSPDRVLSPLHF. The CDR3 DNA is TGTGCCAGCAGCCCGGACAGGGTACTATCACCCCTCCACTTT.

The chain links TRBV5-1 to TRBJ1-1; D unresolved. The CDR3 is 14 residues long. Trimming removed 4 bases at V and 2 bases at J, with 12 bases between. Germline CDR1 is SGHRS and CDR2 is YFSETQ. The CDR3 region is CASSEQISNTEAFF. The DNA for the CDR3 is TGCGCCAGCAGCGAACAGATTTCTAACACTGAAGCTTTCTTT.

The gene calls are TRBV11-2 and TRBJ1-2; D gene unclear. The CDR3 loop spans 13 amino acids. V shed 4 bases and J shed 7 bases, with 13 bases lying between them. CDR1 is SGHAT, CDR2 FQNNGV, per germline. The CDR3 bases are TGTGCCAGCAGCTCATTACTAACGAGTGGCTACACCTTC. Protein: CASSSLLTSGYTF.

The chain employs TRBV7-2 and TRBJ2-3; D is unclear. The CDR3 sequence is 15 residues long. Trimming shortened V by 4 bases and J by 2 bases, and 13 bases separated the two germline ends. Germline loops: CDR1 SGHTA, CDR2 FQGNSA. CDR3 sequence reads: CASSSYGQVTDTQYF. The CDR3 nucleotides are TGTGCCAGCAGCTCGTATGGTCAGGTCACAGATACGCAGTATTTT.

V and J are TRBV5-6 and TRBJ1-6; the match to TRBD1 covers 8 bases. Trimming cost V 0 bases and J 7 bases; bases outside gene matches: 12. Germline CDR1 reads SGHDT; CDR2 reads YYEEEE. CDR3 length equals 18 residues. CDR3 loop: CASSLGREGQGLNSPLHF. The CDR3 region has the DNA TGTGCCAGCAGCTTGGGACGGGAAGGACAGGGCCTAAATTCACCCCTCCACTTT.

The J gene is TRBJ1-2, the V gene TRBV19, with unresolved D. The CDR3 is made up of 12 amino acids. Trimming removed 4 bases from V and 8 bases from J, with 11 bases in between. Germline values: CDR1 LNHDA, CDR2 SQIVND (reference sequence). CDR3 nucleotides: TGTGCCAGTAGTACGGCGGGTTGGGGCTACACCTTC. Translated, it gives CASSTAGWGYTF.

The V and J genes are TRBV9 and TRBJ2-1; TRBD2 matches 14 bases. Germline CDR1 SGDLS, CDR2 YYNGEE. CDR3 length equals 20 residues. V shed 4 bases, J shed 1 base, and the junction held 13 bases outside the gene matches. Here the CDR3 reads CASSISHGTSGSGSYNEQFF. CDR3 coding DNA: TGTGCCAGCAGCATTAGTCACGGGACTAGCGGGAGTGGATCCTACAATGAGCAGTTCTTC.

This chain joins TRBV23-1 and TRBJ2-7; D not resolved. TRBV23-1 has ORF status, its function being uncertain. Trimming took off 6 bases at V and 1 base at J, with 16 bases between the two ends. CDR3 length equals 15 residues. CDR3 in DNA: TGCGCCAGCAGCCAACATCCCCCCCAATCCTACGAGCAGTACGTC. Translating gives CASSQHPPQSYEQYV.

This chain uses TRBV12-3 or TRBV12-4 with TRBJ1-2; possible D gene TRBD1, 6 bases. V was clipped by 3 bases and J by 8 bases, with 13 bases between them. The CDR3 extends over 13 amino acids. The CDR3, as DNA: TGTGCCAGCAGTTTTCGTCAGGGGATCGGCTACACCTTC. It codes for CASSFRQGIGYTF.

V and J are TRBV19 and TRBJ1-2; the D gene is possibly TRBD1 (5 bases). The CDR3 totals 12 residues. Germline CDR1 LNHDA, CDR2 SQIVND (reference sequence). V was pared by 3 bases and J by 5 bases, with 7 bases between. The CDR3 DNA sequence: TGTGCCAGTAGTATGGGGGGATATGGCTACACCTTC. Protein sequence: CASSMGGYGYTF. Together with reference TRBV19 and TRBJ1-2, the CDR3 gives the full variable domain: DGGITQSPKYLFRKEGQNVTLSCEQNLNHDAMYWYRQDPGQGLRLIYYSQIVNDFQKGDIAEGYSVSREKKESFPLTVTSAQKNPTAFYLCASSMGGYGYTFGSGTRLTVV.

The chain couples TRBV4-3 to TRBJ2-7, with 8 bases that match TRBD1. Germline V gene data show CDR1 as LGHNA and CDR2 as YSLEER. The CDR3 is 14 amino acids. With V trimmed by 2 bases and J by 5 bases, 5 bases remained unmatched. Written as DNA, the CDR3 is TGCGCCAGCAGCCAATACACAGGGGGGAACGAGCAGTACTTC. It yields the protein CASSQYTGGNEQYF.

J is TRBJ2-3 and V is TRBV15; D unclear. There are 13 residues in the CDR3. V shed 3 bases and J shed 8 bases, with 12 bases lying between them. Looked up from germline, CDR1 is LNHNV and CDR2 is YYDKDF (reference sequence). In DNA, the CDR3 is TGTGCCACCAGCAGGGAGAGTAAAATTACGCAGTATTTT. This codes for CATSRESKITQYF.

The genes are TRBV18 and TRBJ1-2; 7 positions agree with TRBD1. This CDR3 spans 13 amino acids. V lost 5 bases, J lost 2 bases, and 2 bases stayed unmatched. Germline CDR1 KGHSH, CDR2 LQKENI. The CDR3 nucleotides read TGTGCCAGCTCATCGGGACAGAACTATGGCTACACCTTC. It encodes CASSSGQNYGYTF.

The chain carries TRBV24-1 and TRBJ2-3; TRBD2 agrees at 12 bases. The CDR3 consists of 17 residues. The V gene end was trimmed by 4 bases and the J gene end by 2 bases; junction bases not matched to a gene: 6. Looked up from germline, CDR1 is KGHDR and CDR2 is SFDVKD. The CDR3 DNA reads TGTGCCACCAGTGAAAGAGGACTAGCGGGAAACACAGATACGCAGTATTTT. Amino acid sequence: CATSERGLAGNTDTQYF.

DNA of the CDR3: TGCGCCAGCAGCGTCGGAACAGGGGGCTACGAGCAGTACGTC. This codes for CASSVGTGGYEQYV. This sequence joins TRBV5-1 and TRBJ2-7, with TRBD1 matching 8 bases. Germline V gene data show CDR1 as SGHRS and CDR2 as YFSETQ. The V gene end was trimmed by 4 bases and the J gene end by 3 bases; junction bases not matched to a gene: 6. The CDR3 loop spans 14 amino acids.